The present entry profiles one T cell receptor (beta chain) with its context. The antigen remains unidentified. It was with unique molecular identifiers that the TCRbeta library was prepared. Each CDR3 protein is one row after TCRdb ran MiXCR on the PCR reads. The sample lists about 58,000 distinct CDR3 sequences; approximately 43% were seen once. The sample comes from a study of T-cell reconstitution after alpha-beta-depleted transplantation in children. Overall study findings and caveats: Newly produced T cells mostly accounted for T-cell counts and diversity one year post-transplant.

The CDR3 is 13 residues long. V shed 7 bases and J 4 bases; nucleotides not matched to a gene: 10. In germline, CDR1 is DFQATT, CDR2 SNEGSKA (reference sequence). The TCR sequence derives from a male patient younger than 18 who had a stem cell transplant for acute lymphoblastic leukemia, so the T cells may come from the graft donor. The chain joins TRBV20-1 to TRBJ2-7, with 7 positions matching TRBD1. The starting material was PBMCs, mostly from graft donor cells, obtained 360 days after TCRalphabeta/CD19-depleted stem cell transplant. In nucleotides, the CDR3 is TGCAGTGTTTCCGGGACAGACGTTTACGAGCAGTACTTC. The encoded protein is CSVSGTDVYEQYF.